This passage covers 32 T cell receptor beta chains from one sample sequenced in a study of blood T cell repertoires in COVID-19. Sequencing was performed with immunoSEQ multiplex PCR; in TCRdb, only in-frame clones are kept and a portion is missing. The table shows over 75,000 clones, with roughly 90% occurring only once. Sequencing was done on a sample of peripheral blood. These receptors were obtained from a human donor with active COVID-19. The donor label of this sample is uncertain.

This chain uses TRBV30 with TRBJ2-7; maybe TRBD2 (5 bases). V lost 3 bases and J 6 bases, leaving 18 bases between the germline ends. CDR1 and CDR2 (germline): GTSNPN, SVGIG (reference sequence). This CDR3 spans 14 amino acids. The CDR3 nucleotides are TGTGCCTGGAGGAGGGTTGTCGGGGTAGGCGAGCAGTACTTC. This gives the protein CAWRRVVGVGEQYF. Full variable domain (missing parts from reference TRBV30 and TRBJ2-7): SQTIHQWPATLVQPVGSPLSLECTVEGTSNPNLYWYRQAAGRGLQLLFYSVGIGQISSEVPQNLSASRPQDRQFILSSKKLLLSDSGFYLCAWRRVVGVGEQYFGPGTRLTVT.

The chain employs TRBV4-1 and TRBJ1-2, with D possibly matching TRBD1 (6 bases). V lost 0 bases, J lost 2 bases, and 13 bases lay in between. The germline CDR1 and CDR2 sequences are MGHRA and YSYEKL. This CDR3 region has 16 residues. CDR3 sequence reads: CASSQDPTGMNYGYTF. CDR3 sequence (DNA): TGCGCCAGCAGCCAAGACCCGACAGGAATGAACTATGGCTACACCTTC.

The chain couples TRBV18 to TRBJ2-7; D not certain. The CDR3 totals 13 residues. V was trimmed by 0 bases and J by 5 bases, leaving 8 bases between them. Looked up from germline, CDR1 is KGHSH and CDR2 is LQKENI. The CDR3 sequence is CASSPPMRDEQYF. CDR3 sequence (DNA): TGTGCCAGCTCACCACCGATGAGAGACGAGCAGTACTTC. The entire variable domain, with the rest obtained from reference TRBV18 and TRBJ2-7, is as follows: NAGVMQNPRHLVRRRGQEARLRCSPMKGHSHVYWYRQLPEEGLKFMVYLQKENIIDESGMPKERFSAEFPKEGPSILRIQQVVRGDSAAYFCASSPPMRDEQYFGPGTRLTVT.

The rearrangement links TRBV3-1 (or the pseudogene TRBV3-2) to TRBJ2-6; 9 bases fit TRBD1. This CDR3 comprises 17 residues. V lost 4 bases and J lost 2; bases outside the gene matches: 6. In germline, CDR1 is LGHDT, CDR2 YNNKEL (reference sequence). The chain's CDR3 is CASSRKTGGTGANVLTF. CDR3 coding DNA: TGTGCCAGCAGCCGAAAGACAGGGGGAACTGGGGCCAACGTCCTGACTTTC.

The V call is TRBV10-3, the J call TRBJ2-3, with TRBD2 matching over 12 bases. V was pared by 10 bases and J by 4 bases, with 6 bases of the junction left unmatched. The CDR3 runs to 14 residues. The germline V gene encodes CDR1 ENHRY and CDR2 SYGVKD. CDR3 coding DNA: TGTGCCACAGGACTAGCGGGGTCCCCAGATACGCAGTATTTT. Its translation: CATGLAGSPDTQYF.

This clone was found a few times. The rearrangement uses TRBV19 and TRBJ1-2; no clear D. Trimming removed 3 bases from V and 3 bases from J, with 11 bases in between. CDR3 length: 14 residues. The germline CDR1 and CDR2 sequences are LNHDA and SQIVND (reference sequence). This CDR3 reads CASSIRRRHYGYTF. The CDR3, as DNA: TGTGCCAGTAGTATTCGGCGGAGGCACTATGGCTACACCTTC.

The rearrangement links TRBV7-9 to TRBJ2-6, with no clear D. This CDR3 spans 14 amino acids. Germline V gene data show CDR1 as SEHNR and CDR2 as FQNEAQ (reference sequence). V was cut by 3 bases and J by 4 bases, with 7 bases left in between. This CDR3 reads CASSLSGGANVLTF. The CDR3 bases are TGTGCCAGCAGCTTGTCAGGAGGGGCCAACGTCCTGACTTTC.

This CDR3 is CASSYSRQGSNYGYTF. As DNA, the CDR3 is TGTGCCAGCAGTTACTCGCGACAGGGCTCTAACTATGGCTACACCTTC. The chain recombines TRBV6-2 or TRBV6-3 with TRBJ1-2; 7 bases line up with TRBD1. Unmatched junction bases numbered 4, after V lost 0 bases and J lost 0 bases. This CDR3 has 16 amino acids. Germline CDR1 MNHEY, CDR2 SVGEGT.

The chain has TRBV7-2 and TRBJ2-7, with TRBD1 as a possible D gene (6 bases). The CDR3 is 13 residues long. V lost 5 bases and J lost 7, with 15 bases in between. CDR1 is SGHTA and CDR2 is FQGNSA in the germline V gene. The CDR3 sequence is CASSQNFGTEQYF. The CDR3 nucleotides are TGTGCCAGCAGCCAAAATTTTGGGACAGAGCAGTACTTC. Combining the CDR3 with reference TRBV7-2 and TRBJ2-7 gives the whole variable domain GAGVSQSPSNKVTEKGKDVELRCDPISGHTALYWYRQSLGQGLEFLIYFQGNSAPDKSGLPSDRFSAERTGGSVSTLTIQRTQQEDSAVYLCASSQNFGTEQYFGPGTRLTVT.

Concerning this clone itself: This sample includes further DNA sequences coding for the same CDR3. The CDR3 region is CASTSSGEGNTIYF. CDR3 DNA: TGTGCCAGCACTTCTTCAGGGGAGGGGAACACCATATATTTT. V gene TRBV6-6 combines with J gene TRBJ1-3, with a weak D call TRBD1 (6 bases). Germline V CDR1 and CDR2: MNHNY, SVGAGI (reference sequence). The CDR3 runs to 14 residues. V lost 7 bases and J 7 bases, leaving 17 bases between the germline ends.

The rearrangement links TRBV7-3 to TRBJ1-1; no clear D gene. Trimming pared 2 bases from V and 5 bases from J, leaving 9 bases between. Germline V lookup: CDR1 SGHTA, CDR2 FQGTGA. The CDR3 is made up of 13 amino acids. The CDR3 loop is CASSLPGGTEAFF. The CDR3 DNA reads TGTGCCAGCAGCTTACCAGGAGGGACTGAAGCTTTCTTT.

The genes are TRBV5-6 and TRBJ1-6, with 7 bases aligning to TRBD1. CDR1 and CDR2 (germline): SGHDT, YYEEEE. The CDR3 totals 14 residues. V was pared by 4 bases and J by 7 bases, with 5 bases of the junction left unmatched. CDR3 in amino acids: CASSRPDRNSPLHF. For the CDR3, the DNA is TGTGCCAGCAGCCGCCCGGACAGGAATTCACCCCTCCACTTT.

The CDR3 nucleotides read TGTGCCATCAGTGAGCTACCCGGACACAACACTGAAGCTTTCTTT. This encodes CAISELPGHNTEAFF. This chain links TRBV10-3 with TRBJ1-1, with D tentatively TRBD1 (5 bases). Trimming took 2 bases from V and 2 from J, leaving 12 bases between them. The CDR3 length is 15 residues. CDR1 is ENHRY, CDR2 SYGVKD, per germline.

This chain connects TRBV5-1 to TRBJ1-1; TRBD1 aligns across 11 bases. The CDR3 spans 17 residues. Germline trimming cut 5 bases from V and 3 bases from J; bases unmatched to any gene: 12. Germline loops: CDR1 SGHRS, CDR2 YFSETQ. This CDR3 is CASSYLGQGVMDTEAFF. In DNA form, the CDR3 reads TGCGCCAGCAGTTACTTGGGACAGGGGGTTATGGACACTGAAGCTTTCTTT. The variable domain in full, with the rest retrieved from reference TRBV5-1 and TRBJ1-1, is KAGVTQTPRYLIKTRGQQVTLSCSPISGHRSVSWYQQTPGQGLQFLFEYFSETQRNKGNFPGRFSGRQFSNSRSEMNVSTLELGDSALYLCASSYLGQGVMDTEAFFGQGTRLTVV.

V gene TRBV7-9 combines with J gene TRBJ2-7, with 7 positions matching TRBD2. The germline V gene encodes CDR1 SEHNR and CDR2 FQNEAQ (reference sequence). This CDR3 has 15 amino acids. The V and J ends lost 1 base and 2 bases, in that order; junction bases with no gene match: 5. CDR3 protein: CASSLGRGGAYEQYF. In nucleotides, the CDR3 is TGTGCCAGCAGCTTAGGTCGGGGAGGGGCCTACGAGCAGTACTTC.

The chain combines TRBV21-1 with TRBJ2-1; the tabulated D call, TRBD1, remains unverified against the DNA. TRBV21-1 is reported as a pseudogene. This CDR3 is 14 amino acids long. CDR3 in amino acids: CASSNRAAYNEQFF. CDR3 DNA sequence: TGTGCCAGCAGCAACAGGGCCGCCTACAATGAGCAGTTCTTC.

V is TRBV9 and J is TRBJ2-1; D remains unclear. CDR3 length equals 17 residues. Trimming stripped 1 base from V and 9 bases from J, with 23 bases between. Looked up from germline, CDR1 is SGDLS and CDR2 is YYNGEE. CDR3 nucleotide sequence: TGTGCCAGCAGCGTAAGTGCTAACGGTTCCCCCCTGAGTGAGCAGTTCTTC. Residues: CASSVSANGSPLSEQFF.

This clone was seen a single time. The chain is built from TRBV4-1 and TRBJ1-1; 7 bases map to TRBD1. The CDR3 runs 17 residues. J lost 0 bases, V lost 1 base, and 8 bases had no gene match. The germline gives CDR1 MGHRA, CDR2 YSYEKL. The CDR3 DNA reads TGCGCCAGCAGCCAAGGGGCACCGGGACAGATGAACACTGAAGCTTTCTTT. It translates to CASSQGAPGQMNTEAFF.

This chain's CDR3 is CASSQEPGGITDTQYF. The CDR3 nucleotides are TGCGCCAGCAGCCAAGAGCCGGGGGGGATCACAGATACGCAGTATTTT. This chain links TRBV4-3 with TRBJ2-3; 8 nucleotides line up with TRBD2. CDR1 is LGHNA, CDR2 YSLEER, per germline. The CDR3 covers 16 residues. The V gene end was trimmed by 0 bases and the J gene end by 2 bases; junction bases not matched to a gene: 4.

CDR3 coding DNA: TGTGCCAGCAGCTTGGAAGGGGCCCGATATGGCTACACCTTC. Its translation is CASSLEGARYGYTF. V and J are TRBV5-6 and TRBJ1-2; D possibly corresponds to TRBD1 (5 bases). This CDR3 is 14 amino acids long. Trimming removed 0 bases at V and 5 bases at J, with 11 bases between. CDR1 and CDR2 (germline): SGHDT, YYEEEE.

The gene calls are TRBV24-1 and TRBJ2-2; 9 nucleotides agree with TRBD2. The CDR3 loop spans 18 amino acids. J lost 5 bases, V lost 6 bases, and 15 bases had no gene match. Germline assignment: CDR1 KGHDR and CDR2 SFDVKD. The CDR3 nucleotides are TGTGCCACCAGTAGGTCCGGCAGAAAGCGGGGGGCAACCGGGGAGCTGTTTTTT. Translating it yields CATSRSGRKRGATGELFF.

The chain is built from TRBV6-2 or TRBV6-3 and TRBJ2-5; 7 nucleotides align to TRBD2. The CDR3 is made up of 11 amino acids. CDR1 and CDR2 (germline): MNHEY, SVGEGT. With V trimmed by 5 bases and J by 10 bases, 4 bases remained unmatched. The CDR3 DNA reads TGTGCCAGCAGTCCCGGGGGGAGCCAGTACTTC. Translated, it gives CASSPGGSQYF.

The V call is TRBV6-2 or TRBV6-3, the J call TRBJ2-3, with 8 bases lining up with TRBD2. Trimming took 6 bases from V and 1 from J; bases not matched to a gene: 6. The CDR3 sequence is 15 residues long. Germline CDR1 is MNHEY and CDR2 is SVGEGT. CDR3 DNA sequence: TGTGCCAGCAGCTCCGGGGGGGCGGGCACAGATACGCAGTATTTT. This sequence encodes CASSSGGAGTDTQYF.

The CDR3 region is CASSFSGRLGQRPGELFF. In nucleotides, the CDR3 is TGTGCCAGCAGCTTCAGCGGGAGGTTAGGGCAAAGACCCGGGGAGCTGTTTTTT. The chain recombines TRBV7-2 with TRBJ2-2, with 9 bases matching TRBD2. CDR1 is SGHTA, CDR2 FQGNSA, per germline. V shed 3 bases, J shed 6 bases, and the junction held 14 bases outside the gene matches. The CDR3 loop spans 18 amino acids.

The chain recombines TRBV28 with TRBJ1-2, with D uncertain. V lost 3 bases, J lost 7 bases, and 9 bases lay in between. Germline V CDR1 and CDR2: MDHEN, SYDVKM. This CDR3 is 12 amino acids long. The CDR3 here is CASSLSLFGYTF. As DNA, the CDR3 is TGTGCCAGCAGTTTGAGTCTTTTTGGCTACACCTTC.

To note about this clone: The same CDR3 arises from other DNA sequences in this sample as well. The J gene is TRBJ1-2, the V gene TRBV5-1; TRBD1 matches 7 bases. With 0 bases clipped from V and 2 bases from J, the junction kept 4 bases outside the gene matches. Germline V CDR1 and CDR2: SGHRS, YFSETQ. The CDR3 is 15 residues long. The CDR3 loop is CASSLGQGANYGYTF. CDR3 bases: TGCGCCAGCAGCTTGGGACAGGGAGCCAACTATGGCTACACCTTC. Full variable domain (outside the CDR3, taken from reference TRBV5-1 and TRBJ1-2): KAGVTQTPRYLIKTRGQQVTLSCSPISGHRSVSWYQQTPGQGLQFLFEYFSETQRNKGNFPGRFSGRQFSNSRSEMNVSTLELGDSALYLCASSLGQGANYGYTFGSGTRLTVV.

V and J are TRBV6-5 and TRBJ2-7, with TRBD1 identical over 8 bases. This CDR3 is built from 14 residues. Germline V gives CDR1 MNHEY, CDR2 SVGAGI. With 4 bases clipped from V and 3 bases from J, the junction kept 5 bases outside the gene matches. DNA of the CDR3: TGTGCCAGCAGTTCTGGACAGGGTGTCTACGAGCAGTACTTC. It translates to CASSSGQGVYEQYF.

This chain joins TRBV6-5 and TRBJ2-1, with a possible D match to TRBD2 (6 bases). The CDR3 consists of 14 residues. V was cut by 5 bases and J by 7 bases, with 15 bases left in between. Germline values: CDR1 MNHEY, CDR2 SVGAGI. The CDR3 DNA reads as TGTGCCAGCAGTCCTAGCGTGGGGAGGAATGAGCAGTTCTTC. Its translation is CASSPSVGRNEQFF.

This clone was seen only a few times. The chain links TRBV7-2 to TRBJ1-2; 7 nucleotides match TRBD1. Trimming took 5 bases from V and 4 from J; bases not matched to a gene: 4. The germline CDR1 and CDR2 sequences are SGHTA and FQGNSA. This CDR3 has 13 residues. The CDR3, as DNA: TGTGCCAGCAGCCGCGGGACAGCCTATGGCTACACCTTC. It yields the protein CASSRGTAYGYTF.

Here the CDR3 reads CASSGRRGMWGNTIYF. CDR3 in DNA: TGTGCCAGCAGTGGGCGCAGGGGTATGTGGGGAAACACCATATATTTT. V usage is TRBV6-1 and J usage is TRBJ1-3; weak D call: TRBD1 (6 bases). CDR1 and CDR2 (germline): MNHNS, SASEGT. Trimming shortened V by 4 bases and J by 4 bases, and 17 bases separated the two germline ends. The CDR3 is 16 residues long.

The chain uses TRBV7-6 and TRBJ1-3, with D perhaps matching TRBD1 (5 bases). The CDR3 is 15 amino acids. Germline lookup yields CDR1 SGHVS and CDR2 FNYEAQ. Trimming took off 0 bases at V and 3 bases at J, with 9 bases between the two ends. As DNA, the CDR3 is TGTGCCAGCAGCTTAGCAAGGGGAAGTGGAAACACCATATATTTT. This encodes CASSLARGSGNTIYF.

The genes are TRBV2 and TRBJ2-7; D might be TRBD1 (5 bases). V lost 6 bases, J lost 7 bases, and 19 bases lay in between. Germline CDR1 is SNHLY and CDR2 is FYNNEI. CDR3 length equals 14 residues. The CDR3: CASRRQPGPGEQYF. For the CDR3, the DNA is TGTGCCAGCAGACGACAGCCAGGGCCTGGAGAGCAGTACTTC.